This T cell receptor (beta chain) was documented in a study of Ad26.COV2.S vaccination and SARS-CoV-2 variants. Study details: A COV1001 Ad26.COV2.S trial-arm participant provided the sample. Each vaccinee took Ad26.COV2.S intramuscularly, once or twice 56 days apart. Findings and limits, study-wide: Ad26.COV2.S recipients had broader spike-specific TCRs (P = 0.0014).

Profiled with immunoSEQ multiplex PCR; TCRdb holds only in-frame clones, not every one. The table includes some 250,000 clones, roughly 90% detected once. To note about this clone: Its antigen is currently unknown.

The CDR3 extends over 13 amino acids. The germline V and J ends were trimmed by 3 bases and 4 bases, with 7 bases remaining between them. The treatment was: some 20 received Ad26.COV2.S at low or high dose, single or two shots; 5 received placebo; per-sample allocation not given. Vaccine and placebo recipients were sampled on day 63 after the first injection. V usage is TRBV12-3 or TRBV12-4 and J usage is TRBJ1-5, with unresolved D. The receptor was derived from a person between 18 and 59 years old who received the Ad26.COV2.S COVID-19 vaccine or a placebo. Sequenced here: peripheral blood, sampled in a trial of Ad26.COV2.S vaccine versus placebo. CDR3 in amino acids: CASSLDRNQPQHF. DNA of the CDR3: TGTGCCAGCAGTTTGGATAGAAATCAGCCCCAGCATTTT.